The rows below give T cell receptor beta chains drawn from one sample of a study of blood T cell repertoires in COVID-19. Assay: immunoSEQ multiplex PCR; the TCRdb copy retains only in-frame clones and omits some. Of around 290,000 clones in the sample, approximately 89% were seen once. Material for sequencing was peripheral blood. The receptors were sampled from a woman aged 45-65 years who had recovered from COVID-19. The CDR3 runs from the conserved cysteine through the conserved F or W. D genes are given only for firm matches. Size is stated for part of the rows, as once, few or many counts, or as a class when the clone is expanded.

DNA: TGTGCCAGCAGCCAGGGAGACAGGGGACAAGATGGCTACACCTTC
CDR3: CASSQGDRGQDGYTF
D: TRBD1
size: NA
length: 15
V: TRBV7-9
J: TRBJ1-2

DNA: TGCGCCAGCAGCTCCCTCTCGACTGGCTATGGCTACACCTTC
CDR3: CASSSLSTGYGYTF
D: NA
size: NA
length: 14
V: TRBV5-1
J: TRBJ1-2

DNA: TGTGCCTGGAGTGTGGGGCTAGCGGGGTTGGATACGCAGTATTTT
CDR3: CAWSVGLAGLDTQYF
D: TRBD2
size: NA
length: 15
V: TRBV30
J: TRBJ2-3

DNA: TGTGCCAGTAGTCTCGGGGACACTGAAGCTTTCTTT
CDR3: CASSLGDTEAFF
D: NA
size: NA
length: 12
V: TRBV19
J: TRBJ1-1

DNA: TGTGCCAGCAGTGAGGGGCCCGGGGAGCTGTTTTTT
CDR3: CASSEGPGELFF
D: NA
size: NA
length: 12
V: TRBV6-1
J: TRBJ2-2

DNA: TGTGCCAGCAGTTCGGCGGGAGGAGGCTACACCTTC
CDR3: CASSSAGGGYTF
D: NA
size: NA
length: 12
V: TRBV6-5
J: TRBJ1-2

DNA: TGTGCCAGCAGTAAGCCCTCTGGGGCCAACGTCCTGACTTTC
CDR3: CASSKPSGANVLTF
D: NA
size: NA
length: 14
V: TRBV28
J: TRBJ2-6

DNA: TGCGCCAGCAGCCAAGGGGACAGCGGGAGAGCTTTCTTT
CDR3: CASSQGDSGRAFF
D: TRBD1
size: NA
length: 13
V: TRBV4-3
J: TRBJ1-1

DNA: TGTGCCAGCAGTTGCACCTCGGAAAAGGCGGCCAACTCCTACGAGCAGTACTTC
CDR3: CASSCTSEKAANSYEQYF
D: NA
size: once
length: 18
V: TRBV6-8
J: TRBJ2-7

DNA: TGTGCCAGCAGCTCTAGCGGGGCTCCAGATACGCAGTATTTT
CDR3: CASSSSGAPDTQYF
D: TRBD2
size: NA
length: 14
V: TRBV7-2
J: TRBJ2-3

DNA: TGTGCCTGCGGGACGGCCTCTGGGGCCAACGTCCTGACTTTC
CDR3: CACGTASGANVLTF
D: NA
size: NA
length: 14
V: TRBV6-5
J: TRBJ2-6

DNA: TGTGCCAGCAGCCAAGGTCCGACTGGGTACGAGCAGTACTTC
CDR3: CASSQGPTGYEQYF
D: NA
size: NA
length: 14
V: TRBV3-1/TRBV3-2
J: TRBJ2-7

DNA: TGTGCCAGCAGCTCAGGGCGAGATACGCAGTATTTT
CDR3: CASSSGRDTQYF
D: NA
size: NA
length: 12
V: TRBV28
J: TRBJ2-3

DNA: TGTGCCTGGAGTTCCACCCGGGGGACTGAAGCTTTCTTT
CDR3: CAWSSTRGTEAFF
D: NA
size: NA
length: 13
V: TRBV30
J: TRBJ1-1

DNA: TGTGCCAGTGAGTGGGACAGGGGAGTGGAGACCCAGTACTTC
CDR3: CASEWDRGVETQYF
D: TRBD1
size: NA
length: 14
V: TRBV6-5
J: TRBJ2-5

DNA: TGTGCCAGCCTACCGACAAATGACTATGGCTACACCTTC
CDR3: CASLPTNDYGYTF
D: NA
size: NA
length: 13
V: TRBV28
J: TRBJ1-2

DNA: TGTGCCAGCAGCTTGGCCGCGAGGCAACACACCATATATTTT
CDR3: CASSLAARQHTIYF
D: NA
size: once
length: 14
V: TRBV5-6
J: TRBJ1-3

DNA: TGTGCCAGCAGGACAGGTCCCAATTCACCCCTCCACTTT
CDR3: CASRTGPNSPLHF
D: NA
size: NA
length: 13
V: TRBV2
J: TRBJ1-6

DNA: TGTGCCAGCAGTTACTCGATCCTCCAGGCTGGCTACACCTTC
CDR3: CASSYSILQAGYTF
D: NA
size: once
length: 14
V: TRBV6-2/TRBV6-3
J: TRBJ1-2

DNA: TGTGCCAGCAGCTTATTGAGTGGGACTGGGGGCACAGATACGCAGTATTTT
CDR3: CASSLLSGTGGTDTQYF
D: NA
size: NA
length: 17
V: TRBV7-2
J: TRBJ2-3

DNA: TGTGCCAGCAGCTTTGACTCCTCCTACAATGAGCAGTTCTTC
CDR3: CASSFDSSYNEQFF
D: NA
size: NA
length: 14
V: TRBV11-3
J: TRBJ2-1

DNA: TGTGCCAGTCAATCCGACAGGGACAAACAGCCCCAGCATTTT
CDR3: CASQSDRDKQPQHF
D: TRBD1
size: NA
length: 14
V: TRBV19
J: TRBJ1-5

DNA: TGTGCCAGCAGCTTGGCAGGCGGGGGTCTAACCCAGTACTTC
CDR3: CASSLAGGGLTQYF
D: TRBD2
size: NA
length: 14
V: TRBV5-4
J: TRBJ2-5

DNA: TGTGCCAGTAGTATAGCCGGGACAAGAGGCGAGCAGTACTTC
CDR3: CASSIAGTRGEQYF
D: NA
size: NA
length: 14
V: TRBV19
J: TRBJ2-7

DNA: TGTGCCAGCAGTCGCGGACTAGCGGGAGCAAATGAGCAGTTCTTC
CDR3: CASSRGLAGANEQFF
D: TRBD2
size: NA
length: 15
V: TRBV5-4
J: TRBJ2-1

DNA: TGTGCCAGCAGTTACTCTGGACAGGGCCGAACTGAAGCTTTCTTT
CDR3: CASSYSGQGRTEAFF
D: TRBD1
size: NA
length: 15
V: TRBV6-2/TRBV6-3
J: TRBJ1-1

DNA: TGCGCCAGCAGCCTCGCATGGGGGAGGGAGGATGGCTACACCTTC
CDR3: CASSLAWGREDGYTF
D: NA
size: few
length: 15
V: TRBV4-3
J: TRBJ1-2

DNA: TGTGCCATCAGTGAGGGGCGGGGCGGGGAGCTGTTTTTT
CDR3: CAISEGRGGELFF
D: NA
size: once
length: 13
V: TRBV10-3
J: TRBJ2-2

DNA: TGTGCCAGCAGCTCCATTCCCGGGGGAGGGTACAGCTCTGGGGCCAACGTCCTGACTTTC
CDR3: CASSSIPGGGYSSGANVLTF
D: TRBD2
size: once
length: 20
V: TRBV7-6
J: TRBJ2-6

DNA: TGTGCCAGTAGTATAGTGAACAGTTACACCGGGGAGCTGTTTTTT
CDR3: CASSIVNSYTGELFF
D: NA
size: NA
length: 15
V: TRBV19
J: TRBJ2-2

DNA: TGTGCCAGCAGCTTGGGGCCCAACACTGAAGCTTTCTTT
CDR3: CASSLGPNTEAFF
D: NA
size: NA
length: 13
V: TRBV5-6
J: TRBJ1-1

DNA: TGTGCCAGCTCGCCGCGAACCCTAGCGGACGCGAACACCGGGGAGCTGTTTTTT
CDR3: CASSPRTLADANTGELFF
D: TRBD2
size: few
length: 18
V: TRBV18
J: TRBJ2-2

DNA: TGTGCCAGCAGTTTTGGGGGGGGCGCTGAAGCTTTCTTT
CDR3: CASSFGGGAEAFF
D: NA
size: NA
length: 13
V: TRBV27
J: TRBJ1-1

DNA: TGTGCCAGCAGTTCTCTATATAATCAGCCCCAGCATTTT
CDR3: CASSSLYNQPQHF
D: NA
size: once
length: 13
V: TRBV6-6
J: TRBJ1-5

DNA: TGTGCCAGCAGCCCACCGCAGCTCGGCGGGCCCGATGATGAGCAGTTCTTC
CDR3: CASSPPQLGGPDDEQFF
D: NA
size: NA
length: 17
V: TRBV11-2
J: TRBJ2-1

DNA: TGCGCCAGCAGTCAATCGACCCGGGGTGGCTACACCTTC
CDR3: CASSQSTRGGYTF
D: NA
size: NA
length: 13
V: TRBV23-1
J: TRBJ1-2

DNA: TGTGCCAGCAGCCCCGACACCTACGAGCAGTACTTC
CDR3: CASSPDTYEQYF
D: NA
size: NA
length: 12
V: TRBV12-3/TRBV12-4
J: TRBJ2-7

DNA: TGTGCCAGCAGCCTCGGGACACCTTCCATGAACACTGAAGCTTTCTTT
CDR3: CASSLGTPSMNTEAFF
D: NA
size: NA
length: 16
V: TRBV5-4
J: TRBJ1-1

DNA: TGTGCCTGGAGCGGCTTCTCCTCCAGGGAGGCCTCCTACAATGAGCAGTTCTTC
CDR3: CAWSGFSSREASYNEQFF
D: NA
size: NA
length: 18
V: TRBV30
J: TRBJ2-1

DNA: TGTGCCAGCAGTTTCCCCCTCCAGGGGGCGGGGACTGAAGCTTTCTTT
CDR3: CASSFPLQGAGTEAFF
D: TRBD1
size: NA
length: 16
V: TRBV28
J: TRBJ1-1

DNA: TGCGCCAGCAGCCAAGATAGTCTAGTCCTTGGGGAGAACACCATATATTTT
CDR3: CASSQDSLVLGENTIYF
D: NA
size: NA
length: 17
V: TRBV4-3
J: TRBJ1-3

DNA: TGTGCCAGCAATCCCACCGGTGGGGACAGTTACTACGAGCAGTACTTC
CDR3: CASNPTGGDSYYEQYF
D: TRBD1
size: NA
length: 16
V: TRBV28
J: TRBJ2-7

DNA: TGTGCCAGCAGCTTAGTATCCGGTTCTCCGGGATCGGAGCAGCCCCAGCATTTT
CDR3: CASSLVSGSPGSEQPQHF
D: NA
size: few
length: 18
V: TRBV7-2
J: TRBJ1-5

DNA: TGTGCCAGCTCACCATCCGGGGGTCGAGAGCAGTTCTTC
CDR3: CASSPSGGREQFF
D: NA
size: NA
length: 13
V: TRBV18
J: TRBJ2-1

DNA: TGTGCCAGCAGATTCCTACAGGGCGCGCAGTTCTTC
CDR3: CASRFLQGAQFF
D: NA
size: NA
length: 12
V: TRBV27
J: TRBJ2-1

DNA: TGTGCCAGCAGCCTACAGGGGGGGAACACCGGGGAGCTGTTTTTT
CDR3: CASSLQGGNTGELFF
D: TRBD1
size: NA
length: 15
V: TRBV11-2
J: TRBJ2-2

DNA: TGTGCCAGCAGCGCCCGACTAGCAGCCTACAATGAGCAGTTCTTC
CDR3: CASSARLAAYNEQFF
D: TRBD2
size: NA
length: 15
V: TRBV5-8
J: TRBJ2-1

DNA: TGTGCCAGTACCCAAACAGAGGCGGGAGGCTACACCTTC
CDR3: CASTQTEAGGYTF
D: NA
size: NA
length: 13
V: TRBV19
J: TRBJ1-2

DNA: TGTGCCAGCAGGGAGACAGGAATCTATGGCTACACCTTC
CDR3: CASRETGIYGYTF
D: NA
size: NA
length: 13
V: TRBV6-6
J: TRBJ1-2